Shown below are 17 T cell receptor beta chains from a single sample sequenced in a study of beta chain features in type 1 diabetes. Findings and caveats of the study: Type 1 diabetes patients had TCRB CDR3s that were shorter (moderately but significantly so) in all four CD4+ subsets.

Their antigens remain unidentified. The study reverse transcribed the entire isolated RNA, so it sequenced expressed TCRB transcripts. Libraries were prepared by immunoSEQ multiplex PCR; TCRdb keeps only in-frame clonotypes and omits some of them. The sample comprises about 400,000 clones, roughly 12% of which are singletons, and 0.008% to 0.011% rests with the top ten. The sequenced material came from naive CD4+ T cells from blood. These receptors were obtained from a woman between 18 and 29 years old with type 1 diabetes.

V gene TRBV19 combines with J gene TRBJ2-1; TRBD1 is a possible D gene (5 bases). Trimming took off 2 bases at V and 9 bases at J, with 17 bases between the two ends. CDR1 and CDR2 (germline): LNHDA, SQIVND (reference sequence). The CDR3 runs 15 residues. CDR3 amino acids: CASSIKLAGPGEQFF. CDR3 in DNA: TGTGCCAGTAGTATAAAATTGGCAGGGCCAGGTGAGCAGTTCTTC.

This rearrangement joins TRBV6-5 to TRBJ2-7; D is possibly TRBD2 (5 bases). This CDR3 contains 15 residues. V was clipped by 6 bases and J by 3 bases, with 18 bases between them. CDR1 MNHEY and CDR2 SVGAGI come from the germline V gene. CDR3 DNA sequence: TGTGCCAGCAGCCTAGCCGGAGTAGGTGGCTACGAGCAGTACTTC. This translates into CASSLAGVGGYEQYF.

This chain uses TRBV18 with TRBJ2-7; no firm D call. Germline V lookup: CDR1 KGHSH, CDR2 LQKENI. This CDR3 has 16 residues. V shed 4 bases and J shed 0 bases, with 16 bases lying between them. In nucleotides, the CDR3 is TGTGCCAGCTCACGAGGTGGCAGCCCGGGCTCCTACGAGCAGTACTTC. As protein: CASSRGGSPGSYEQYF.

This clone was seen more than once but under ten times. The chain has TRBV5-6 and TRBJ2-3; 10 bases align to TRBD1. CDR3 length equals 14 residues. CDR1 SGHDT and CDR2 YYEEEE come from the germline V gene. V trimming: 4 bases; J trimming: 4 bases; junction bases outside the gene matches: 3. Here the CDR3 DNA reads TGTGCCAGCAGCACGGGACAGGGGCCAGATACGCAGTATTTT. It codes for CASSTGQGPDTQYF. The full variable domain, with the rest looked up from reference TRBV5-6 and TRBJ2-3, is DAGVTQSPTHLIKTRGQQVTLRCSPKSGHDTVSWYQQALGQGPQFIFQYYEEEERQRGNFPDRFSGHQFPNYSSELNVNALLLGDSALYLCASSTGQGPDTQYFGPGTRLTVL.

The chain couples TRBV15 to TRBJ2-7; the match to TRBD2 covers 7 bases. This CDR3 contains 13 residues. V lost 7 bases and J lost 0; bases outside the gene matches: 3. Germline V lookup: CDR1 LNHNV, CDR2 YYDKDF (reference sequence). CDR3 sequence reads: CATKASGSYEQYF. The CDR3 nucleotides read TGTGCCACCAAGGCTAGCGGCTCCTACGAGCAGTACTTC. Full variable domain (missing parts from reference TRBV15 and TRBJ2-7): DAMVIQNPRYQVTQFGKPVTLSCSQTLNHNVMYWYQQKSSQAPKLLFHYYDKDFNNEADTPDNFQSRRPNTSFCFLDIRSPGLGDTAMYLCATKASGSYEQYFGPGTRLTVT.

This clone was seen a few times. The chain links TRBV7-9 to TRBJ1-1, with a weak D call TRBD1 (5 bases). The CDR3 spans 15 residues. Trimming cost V 5 bases and J 3 bases, with 16 bases left between them. CDR1 is SEHNR and CDR2 is FQNEAQ in the germline V gene (reference sequence). The chain's CDR3 is CASSVRGGWDTEAFF. CDR3 nucleotide sequence: TGTGCCAGCAGCGTGCGGGGGGGTTGGGACACTGAAGCTTTCTTT.

This clone appeared a few times. The CDR3 DNA reads TGTGCCAGCAGCTTGAGCGGGCCCAACTACAATGAGCAGTTCTTC. This sequence encodes CASSLSGPNYNEQFF. The rearrangement links TRBV7-2 to TRBJ2-1; tentatively, D is TRBD2 (6 bases). CDR1 is SGHTA, CDR2 FQGNSA, per germline. The CDR3 is 15 amino acids. The V end lost 3 bases, the J end lost 3 bases, and 12 bases lay between the germline ends. Complete variable domain (other parts from reference TRBV7-2 and TRBJ2-1): GAGVSQSPSNKVTEKGKDVELRCDPISGHTALYWYRQSLGQGLEFLIYFQGNSAPDKSGLPSDRFSAERTGGSVSTLTIQRTQQEDSAVYLCASSLSGPNYNEQFFGPGTRLTVL.

The V gene is TRBV28, the J gene TRBJ1-2; weak D call: TRBD1 (6 bases). V was trimmed by 8 bases and J by 8 bases, leaving 18 bases between them. The CDR3 is 13 amino acids. Germline CDR1 and CDR2: MDHEN and SYDVKM. The CDR3 sequence is CASGATGPRGYTF. The CDR3 region has the DNA TGTGCCAGCGGGGCGACAGGTCCCCGAGGCTACACCTTC.

This chain links TRBV28 with TRBJ2-3; 12 bases line up with TRBD2. Germline lookup yields CDR1 MDHEN and CDR2 SYDVKM. Trimming took 5 bases from V and 2 from J; bases not matched to a gene: 5. The CDR3 extends over 16 amino acids. CDR3 nucleotide sequence: TGTGCCAGCAGTACCGGGACTAGCGGGTTCACAGATACGCAGTATTTT. This translates into CASSTGTSGFTDTQYF.

This chain connects TRBV7-8 to TRBJ2-1; possible D gene TRBD2, 6 bases. The ends were cut back, 0 bases at V and 4 bases at J, with 10 bases in the middle. The CDR3 runs to 15 residues. Germline CDR1 is SGHVS and CDR2 is FQNEAQ. The CDR3 nucleotides read TGTGCCAGCAGCTTAGCGTCTAGCGCTTACAATGAGCAGTTCTTC. Translated: CASSLASSAYNEQFF.

The sample holds a few counts of this clone. This chain joins TRBV28 and TRBJ2-7; TRBD2 matches at 13 bases. Unmatched junction bases numbered 2, after V lost 6 bases and J lost 0 bases. The CDR3 covers 15 residues. From germline, CDR1 is MDHEN and CDR2 SYDVKM. CDR3 in DNA: TGTGCCAGCAGCCGGACTAGCGGGAGCTCCTACGAGCAGTACTTC. This gives the protein CASSRTSGSSYEQYF.

V gene TRBV5-1 combines with J gene TRBJ2-6, with a weak D call TRBD2 (5 bases). The V gene's germline CDR1 is SGHRS and CDR2 YFSETQ. The CDR3 has 18 amino acids. Trimming removed 4 bases at V and 2 bases at J, with 19 bases between. CDR3 DNA: TGCGCCAGCAGCGGACCTTCGTCCGGGGTGGCTGGGGCCAACGTCCTGACTTTC. It specifies CASSGPSSGVAGANVLTF.

The gene calls are TRBV4-3 and TRBJ2-4; 10 bases are shared with TRBD2. V shed 0 bases, J shed 5 bases, and the junction held 7 bases outside the gene matches. Germline loops: CDR1 LGHNA, CDR2 YSLEER. The CDR3 extends over 17 amino acids. CDR3 residues: CASSQDQLAGLENIQYF. For the CDR3, the DNA is TGCGCCAGCAGCCAAGACCAACTAGCGGGACTGGAAAACATTCAGTACTTC.

This clone was counted between two and nine times. The V gene is TRBV27, the J gene TRBJ2-2; perhaps TRBD1 as D (6 bases). This CDR3 region has 15 residues. Trimming took 5 bases from V and 7 from J, leaving 17 bases between them. From germline, CDR1 is MNHEY and CDR2 SMNVEV (reference sequence). Here the CDR3 DNA reads TGTGCCAGCAGTCCCCACAGGGTTCAAGGCGGGGAGCTGTTTTTT. It yields the protein CASSPHRVQGGELFF.

For the CDR3, the DNA is TGTGCCAGTGTCGAAAACAGGTTTACCTACGAGCAGTACTTC. Translated: CASVENRFTYEQYF. This rearrangement joins TRBV28 to TRBJ2-7; tentative D call: TRBD1 (5 bases). Trimming took off 9 bases at V and 2 bases at J, with 17 bases between the two ends. The CDR3 totals 14 residues. Germline CDR1 and CDR2: MDHEN and SYDVKM.

The rearrangement links TRBV4-1 to TRBJ2-2; D not certain. Trimming removed 6 bases from V and 1 base from J, with 12 bases in between. The CDR3 runs 15 residues. CDR1 and CDR2 from the germline V gene are MGHRA and YSYEKL. CDR3 DNA sequence: TGCGCCAGCAGTTTCGAGTACAGGAACACCGGGGAGCTGTTTTTT. Translated: CASSFEYRNTGELFF.

This clone was found a few times. This chain uses TRBV4-3 with TRBJ2-7; 8 bases fit TRBD1. The CDR3 is made up of 15 amino acids. Per germline, CDR1 LGHNA and CDR2 YSLEER. V trimming: 4 bases; J trimming: 7 bases; junction bases outside the gene matches: 12. CDR3 nucleotides: TGCGCCAGCAGCCGTGTCGACAGGGGAGTATATGAGCAGTACTTC. Its translation is CASSRVDRGVYEQYF.